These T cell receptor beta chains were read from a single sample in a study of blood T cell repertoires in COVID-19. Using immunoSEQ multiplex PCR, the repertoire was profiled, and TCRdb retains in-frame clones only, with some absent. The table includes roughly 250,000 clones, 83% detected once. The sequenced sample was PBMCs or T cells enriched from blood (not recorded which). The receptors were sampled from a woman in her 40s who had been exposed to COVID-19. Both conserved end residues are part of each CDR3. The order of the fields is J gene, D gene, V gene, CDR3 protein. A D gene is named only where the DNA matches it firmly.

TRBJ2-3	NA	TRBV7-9	CASSLTSRTDTQYF
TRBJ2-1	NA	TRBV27	CASSFGAGYNEQFF
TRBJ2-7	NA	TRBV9	CASSVGWGLGYEQYF
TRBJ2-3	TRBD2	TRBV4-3	CASSPGGPRTDTQYF
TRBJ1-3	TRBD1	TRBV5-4	CASSLALRDRGNTIYF
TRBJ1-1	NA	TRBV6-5	CASSYRRELNTEAFF
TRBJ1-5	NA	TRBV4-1	CASSQEVRGLSNQPQHF
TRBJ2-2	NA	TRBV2	CASSLVGSGNTGELFF
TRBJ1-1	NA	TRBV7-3	CASSRLGQENTEAFF
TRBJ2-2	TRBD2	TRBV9	CASTERGGQLVGELFF
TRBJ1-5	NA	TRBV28	CASSLVLGLGNQPQHF
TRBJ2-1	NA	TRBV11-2	CASYHQAGYEQFF
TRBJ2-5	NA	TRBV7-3	CASSLAAQETQYF
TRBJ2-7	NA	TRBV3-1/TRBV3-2	CASSQVPSGYEQYF
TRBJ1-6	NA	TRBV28	CASVWQGRSPLHF
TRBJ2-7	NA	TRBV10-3	CAIGSGGEQYF
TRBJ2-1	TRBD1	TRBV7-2	CASSPTPHRGSSYNEQFF
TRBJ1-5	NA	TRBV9	CASSPRDGGPFNQPQHF
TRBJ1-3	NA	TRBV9	CASSVSAQNTIYF
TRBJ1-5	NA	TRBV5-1	CASSFTPSEPQHF
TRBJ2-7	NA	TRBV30	CAWTSGYEQYF
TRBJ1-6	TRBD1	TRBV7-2	CASKTNRGRNSPLHF
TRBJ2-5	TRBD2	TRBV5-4	CASSLASGETQYF
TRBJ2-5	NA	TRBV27	CASSVLGGAETQYF
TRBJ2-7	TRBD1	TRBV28	CASSFGDRPFYEQYF
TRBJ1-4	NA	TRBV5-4	CASSSYRATNEKLFF
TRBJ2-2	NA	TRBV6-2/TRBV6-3	CASSWTEPTNTGELFF
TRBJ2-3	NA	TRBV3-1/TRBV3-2	CASSPPRGSGDTQYF
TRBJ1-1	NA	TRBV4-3	CASSYGDAGEAFF
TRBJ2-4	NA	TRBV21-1	CASSPQRCSRLAKNIQYF
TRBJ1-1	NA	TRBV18	CASSPGTPNTEAFF
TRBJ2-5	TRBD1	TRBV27	CASSYGTGYQETQYF
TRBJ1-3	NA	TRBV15	CATSSVDRRFSGNTIYF
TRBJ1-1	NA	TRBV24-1	CATSGSGRTEAFF
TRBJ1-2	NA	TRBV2	CASMGAGSAALYTF
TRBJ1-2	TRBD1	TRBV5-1	CASSLDAGGYGYTF
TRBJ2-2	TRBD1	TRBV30	CAWRGQGAGELFF
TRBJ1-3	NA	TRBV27	CASRPGWGDGNTIYF
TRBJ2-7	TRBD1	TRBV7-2	CASSLGQIPYEQYF
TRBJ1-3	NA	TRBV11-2	CASSLFSPTSSGNTIYF
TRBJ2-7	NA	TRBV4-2	CASSHRDTYEQYF
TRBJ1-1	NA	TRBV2	CASSDVRPGDTEAFF
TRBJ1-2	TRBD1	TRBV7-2	CASKPPGQGRGYTF
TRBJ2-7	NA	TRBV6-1	CASSENSFYEQYF
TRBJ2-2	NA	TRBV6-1	CASGGAVTGELFF
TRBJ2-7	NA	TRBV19	CASSIADSAYEQYF
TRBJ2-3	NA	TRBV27	CASSLSGTGVAGATDTQYF
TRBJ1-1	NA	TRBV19	CASSIIPRVPTEAFF
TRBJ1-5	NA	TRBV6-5	CASRAAGDNQPQHF
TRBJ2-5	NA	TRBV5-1	CASSSGGGRETQYF
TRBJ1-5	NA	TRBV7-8	CASSYELNQPQHF
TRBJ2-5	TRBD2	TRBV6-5	CASSYWASGDQETQYF
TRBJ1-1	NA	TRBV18	CASYRGGENTEAFF
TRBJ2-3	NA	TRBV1	CTSPPTAGGIEKGTDTQYF